Many counts were recorded for the clone carrying this TCR beta chain. The sample belongs to a study of identical twins. Trimming at V came to 3 bases and at J to 1 base, leaving 9 bases not matched to a gene. The germline CDR1 and CDR2 sequences are LGHNA and YNFKEQ. This CDR3 has 17 amino acids. TCRdb ran MiXCR on the 5' RACE reads and lists one entry per CDR3 protein. Of some 500,000 distinct CDR3 sequences detected, 13% to 15% appear once; the ten largest clones hold approximately 0.98%. These data were likewise used in another study, on yellow fever vaccine responses in identical twins.

The sequence came from a woman aged 18-29 years in good health. The V and J genes are TRBV4-2 and TRBJ2-4; TRBD2 matches 7 bases. Sequencing was performed on CD4+ T cells sorted from blood. The CDR3 DNA is TGTGCCAGCAGCCAGTCTAGCGGACCTGGGGCCAAAAACATTCAGTACTTC. It translates to CASSQSSGPGAKNIQYF.